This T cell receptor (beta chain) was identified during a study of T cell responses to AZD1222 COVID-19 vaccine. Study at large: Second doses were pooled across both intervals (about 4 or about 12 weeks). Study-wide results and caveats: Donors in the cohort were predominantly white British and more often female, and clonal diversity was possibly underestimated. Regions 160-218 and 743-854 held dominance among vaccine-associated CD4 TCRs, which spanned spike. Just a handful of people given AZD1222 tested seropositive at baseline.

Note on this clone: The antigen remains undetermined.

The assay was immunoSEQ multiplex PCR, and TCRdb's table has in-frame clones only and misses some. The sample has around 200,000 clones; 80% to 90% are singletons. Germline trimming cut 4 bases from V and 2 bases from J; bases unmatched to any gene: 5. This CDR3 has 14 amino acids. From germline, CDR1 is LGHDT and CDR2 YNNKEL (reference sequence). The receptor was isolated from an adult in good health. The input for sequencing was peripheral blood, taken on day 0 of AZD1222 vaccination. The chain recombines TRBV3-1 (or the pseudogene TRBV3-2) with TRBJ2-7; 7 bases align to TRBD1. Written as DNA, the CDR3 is TGTGCCAGCAGCCGGACAGGTCGACCCTACGAGCAGTACTTC. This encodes CASSRTGRPYEQYF.